These T cell receptor beta chains were read from a single sample in a study of blood T cell repertoires in COVID-19. Here immunoSEQ multiplex PCR was the method, and the copy in TCRdb shows in-frame clones only, minus some. The sample contains 300,000 to 450,000 clones, less than 90% of which appear only once. What was sequenced was PBMCs or T cells enriched from blood (not recorded which). The receptors here all came from a young woman who had recovered from COVID-19. Each CDR3 is given with its conserved first and last residue. The D gene is left open where the match is weak. A row's size may be missing; if present it is once, few, many or a size class.

>12|NA|TRBJ1-2|NA|TRBV30
CAWIRGEGGYTF
TGTGCCTGGATTCGGGGTGAGGGCGGCTACACCTTC
>15|NA|TRBJ1-3|TRBD1|TRBV15
CATSRDAGGRNTIYF
TGTGCCACCAGCAGAGATGCAGGGGGCAGAAACACCATATATTTT
>14|NA|TRBJ1-1|NA|TRBV19
CASTDDPGGTEAFF
TGTGCCAGTACCGACGACCCCGGGGGAACTGAAGCTTTCTTT
>15|NA|TRBJ1-6|NA|TRBV6-2/TRBV6-3
CASSRVLRGNSPLHF
TGTGCCAGCAGCCGAGTGCTCAGAGGGAATTCACCCCTCCACTTT
>12|NA|TRBJ2-7|NA|TRBV6-1
CASSFSRNEQYF
TGTGCCAGCAGTTTCTCTAGGAACGAGCAGTACTTC
>16|NA|TRBJ1-1|NA|TRBV7-6
CASSLELGAATTEAFF
TGTGCCAGCAGCTTAGAACTTGGGGCGGCCACCACTGAAGCTTTCTTT
>14|NA|TRBJ2-1|NA|TRBV5-1
CASSLETPYNEQFF
TGCGCCAGCAGCTTAGAGACACCTTACAATGAGCAGTTCTTC
>15|NA|TRBJ1-6|NA|TRBV27
CASSLSAVNYSPLHF
TGTGCCAGCAGTTTATCGGCAGTTAATTATTCACCCCTCCACTTT
>15|NA|TRBJ1-2|TRBD1|TRBV28
CAWGRQGTIGYGYTF
TGTGCCTGGGGCCGACAGGGTACTATTGGCTATGGCTACACCTTC
>15|NA|TRBJ1-2|TRBD1|TRBV28
CASSSGAGTVGGYTF
TGTGCCAGCAGTTCAGGGGCCGGGACAGTCGGGGGCTACACCTTC
>13|NA|TRBJ1-5|NA|TRBV18
CASSEQIDQPQHF
TGTGCCAGCTCGGAACAGATTGATCAGCCCCAGCATTTT
>13|NA|TRBJ2-7|TRBD1|TRBV20-1
CSASSGQPYEQYF
TGCAGTGCTAGTTCGGGACAGCCCTACGAGCAGTACTTC
>14|once|TRBJ2-5|NA|TRBV21-1
CASSKALRQETQYF
TGTGCCAGCAGCAAAGCGCTCCGGCAAGAGACCCAGTACTTC
>16|NA|TRBJ2-5|NA|TRBV19
CASSTLQPTRGETQYF
TGTGCCAGTAGTACATTACAGCCGACTCGGGGAGAGACCCAGTACTTC
>16|NA|TRBJ1-1|TRBD1|TRBV14
CASSEDRGSLNTEAFF
TGTGCCAGCAGCGAGGACAGGGGATCTTTGAACACTGAAGCTTTCTTT
>16|NA|TRBJ2-1|TRBD2|TRBV5-4
CASSDPASGGANEQFF
TGTGCCAGCAGCGATCCCGCTAGCGGGGGGGCCAATGAGCAGTTCTTC
>15|NA|TRBJ1-1|NA|TRBV9
CASSGNRNWDTEAFF
TGTGCCAGCAGCGGAAACAGGAATTGGGACACTGAAGCTTTCTTT
>14|NA|TRBJ1-1|NA|TRBV29-1
CSVSYRTDNTEAFF
TGCAGCGTTTCCTATCGGACTGATAACACTGAAGCTTTCTTT
>13|NA|TRBJ2-2|TRBD1|TRBV7-8
CASSRDRAWELFF
TGTGCCAGCAGCCGGGACAGGGCCTGGGAGCTGTTTTTT
>16|few|TRBJ1-5|NA|TRBV4-1
CASSQEQGLSNQPQHF
TGCGCCAGCAGCCAAGAGCAGGGGTTGAGCAATCAGCCCCAGCATTTT
>15|NA|TRBJ2-4|NA|TRBV7-9
CASSLVGLAKNIQYF
TGTGCCAGCAGCTTAGTTGGACTAGCCAAAAACATTCAGTACTTC
>15|NA|TRBJ2-2|TRBD1|TRBV3-1/TRBV3-2
CASSQSGGVTGELFF
TGTGCCAGCAGCCAATCAGGGGGCGTCACCGGGGAGCTGTTTTTT
>15|NA|TRBJ1-4|TRBD1|TRBV2
CASSDDDRGNEKLFF
TGTGCCAGCAGCGACGATGACAGGGGGAATGAAAAACTGTTTTTT